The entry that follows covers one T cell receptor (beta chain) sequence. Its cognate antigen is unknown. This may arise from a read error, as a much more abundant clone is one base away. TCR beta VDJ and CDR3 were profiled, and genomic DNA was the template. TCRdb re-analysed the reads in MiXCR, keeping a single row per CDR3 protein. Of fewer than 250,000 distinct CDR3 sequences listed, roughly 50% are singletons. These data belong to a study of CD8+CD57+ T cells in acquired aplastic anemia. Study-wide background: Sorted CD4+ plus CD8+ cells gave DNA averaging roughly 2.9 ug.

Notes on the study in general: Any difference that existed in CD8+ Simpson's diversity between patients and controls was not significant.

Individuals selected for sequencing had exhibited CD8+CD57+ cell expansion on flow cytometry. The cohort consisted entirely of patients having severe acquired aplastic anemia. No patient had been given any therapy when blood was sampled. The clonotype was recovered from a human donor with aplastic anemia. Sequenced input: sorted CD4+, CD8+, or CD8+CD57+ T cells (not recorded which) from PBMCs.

The CDR3 here is CASSLVGAEGANVLTF. DNA for the CDR3: TGTGCCAGCAGCTTAGTGGGCGCAGAAGGGGCCAACGTCCTGACTTTC. This chain joins TRBV7-3 and TRBJ2-6; no definite D call. The CDR3 runs to 16 residues. Germline V gene lookup returns CDR1 SGHTA and CDR2 FQGTGA. Trimming took 2 bases from V and 4 from J, leaving 12 bases between them.